This TCR beta chain is from a study of human T cells and chemical hapten exposure. Stated time point: patch test 3, about 24 weeks after DPC sensitization. Treatment noted: therapeutic diphenylcyclopropenone sensitization with weekly scalp DPC. This clonotype has a handful of counts. TCRdb recomputed calls from the RACE reads with MiXCR, one row per CDR3 protein. Of over 100,000 distinct CDR3 sequences listed, around 11% were seen once; the top ten hold 2% to 2.5%. The V gene's germline CDR1 is SGHKS and CDR2 YYEKEE (reference sequence). V was pared by 0 bases and J by 0 bases, with 19 bases between. The CDR3 runs to 18 residues.

The sequence derives from a woman between 50 and 59 years old with alopecia areata. Some clones in this sample may be carry-over from other donors' samples. The rearrangement joins TRBV5-5 to TRBJ2-7; D may match TRBD1 or TRBD2 (5 bases each). This specimen consisted of whole blood, obtained in connection with sensitization to the hapten diphenylcyclopropenone (DPC). CDR3 DNA sequence: TGTGCCAGCAGCTTGGGGTGGGGCAGGACTTCCATCTCCTACGAGCAGTACTTC. Its translation is CASSLGWGRTSISYEQYF.